These T cell receptor beta chains were read from a single sample in a study of cytomegalovirus exposure and HLA in healthy donors. TCRdb's table, derived via immunoSEQ multiplex PCR, lists solely in-frame clones and lacks some. Reported are roughly 120,000 clones; the ten largest clones contain roughly 1%. The sample taken for sequencing was PBMCs. The receptor source for this set is a man aged 18 to 29 in good health and CMV-seronegative. Each CDR3 is given with its conserved first and last residue. Each record gives: D gene, J gene, V gene, CDR3 DNA, CDR3 protein. The D gene is left open where the match is weak.

D gene: NA; J gene: TRBJ1-2; V gene: TRBV12-1; CDR3 DNA: TGTGCCAGCAGCTTTGGGGACGTGGGGGGGGGCTACACCTTC; CDR3 protein: CASSFGDVGGGYTF
D gene: TRBD1; J gene: TRBJ1-2; V gene: TRBV29-1; CDR3 DNA: TGCAGCGTTGAAGATCATTCAGGGGGCTCTAACTATGGCTACACCTTC; CDR3 protein: CSVEDHSGGSNYGYTF
D gene: TRBD1; J gene: TRBJ2-7; V gene: TRBV5-4; CDR3 DNA: TGTGCCAGCAGCTCGCCGGGGACAGCTGAATATCAGTACTTC; CDR3 protein: CASSSPGTAEYQYF
D gene: NA; J gene: TRBJ1-4; V gene: TRBV7-2; CDR3 DNA: TGTGCCAGCAGCGGGGGGACGGGGGAAAAACTGTTTTTT; CDR3 protein: CASSGGTGEKLFF
D gene: NA; J gene: TRBJ2-7; V gene: TRBV18; CDR3 DNA: TGTGCCAGCTCGCCAGGGGACAACTACGAGCAGTACTTC; CDR3 protein: CASSPGDNYEQYF
D gene: NA; J gene: TRBJ1-5; V gene: TRBV2; CDR3 DNA: TGTGCCAGTAACGAAGGACAGAACAATCAGCCCCAGCATTTT; CDR3 protein: CASNEGQNNQPQHF
D gene: NA; J gene: TRBJ1-4; V gene: TRBV5-6; CDR3 DNA: TGTGCCAGCGGTGCACGCGCGGCAACTAATGAAAAACTGTTTTTT; CDR3 protein: CASGARAATNEKLFF
D gene: NA; J gene: TRBJ1-1; V gene: TRBV27; CDR3 DNA: TGTGCCAGCAGTTCGTCGAACACTGAAGCTTTCTTT; CDR3 protein: CASSSSNTEAFF
D gene: TRBD2; J gene: TRBJ2-1; V gene: TRBV6-5; CDR3 DNA: TGTGCCAGCAGTTACTCGGCTAGCGGAGACTACAATGAGCAGTTCTTC; CDR3 protein: CASSYSASGDYNEQFF
D gene: TRBD1; J gene: TRBJ2-1; V gene: TRBV5-1; CDR3 DNA: TGCGCCAGCACCCTTGGCCCTGACAGGGGAGACAATGAGCAGTTCTTC; CDR3 protein: CASTLGPDRGDNEQFF
D gene: NA; J gene: TRBJ2-5; V gene: TRBV7-2; CDR3 DNA: TGTGCCAGCAGCTTAGTACAAGAGACCCAGTACTTC; CDR3 protein: CASSLVQETQYF
D gene: NA; J gene: TRBJ2-3; V gene: TRBV6-1; CDR3 DNA: TGTGCCAGCAGTGTGGCGGGGACCACAGATACGCAGTATTTT; CDR3 protein: CASSVAGTTDTQYF
D gene: NA; J gene: TRBJ1-1; V gene: TRBV5-1; CDR3 DNA: TGCGCCAGCAGCGACTTACCAGGGTCTGCTGAAGCTTTCTTT; CDR3 protein: CASSDLPGSAEAFF
D gene: NA; J gene: TRBJ1-4; V gene: TRBV12-5; CDR3 DNA: TGTGCTAGTGGTTTATCGAGACAGCCGAATGAAAAACTGTTTTTT; CDR3 protein: CASGLSRQPNEKLFF
D gene: TRBD1; J gene: TRBJ2-3; V gene: TRBV5-1; CDR3 DNA: TGCGCCAGCAGCTTAGGACAGGCCTTCACAGATACGCAGTATTTT; CDR3 protein: CASSLGQAFTDTQYF
D gene: NA; J gene: TRBJ2-2; V gene: TRBV7-3; CDR3 DNA: TGTGCCAGCAGCTTAGCGGGGGCGGCCGGGGAGCTGTTTTTT; CDR3 protein: CASSLAGAAGELFF
D gene: NA; J gene: TRBJ1-1; V gene: TRBV5-1; CDR3 DNA: TGCGCCAGCAGCTTAGGGGCTGAAGCTTTCTTT; CDR3 protein: CASSLGAEAFF
D gene: TRBD1; J gene: TRBJ1-2; V gene: TRBV25-1; CDR3 DNA: TGTGCCAGCAGTCAGGGGGCCGGGTATGGCTACACCTTC; CDR3 protein: CASSQGAGYGYTF
D gene: NA; J gene: TRBJ2-5; V gene: TRBV6-5; CDR3 DNA: TGTGCCAGCAGACGTACCTCAGGGGAGACCCAGTACTTC; CDR3 protein: CASRRTSGETQYF
D gene: NA; J gene: TRBJ1-3; V gene: TRBV18; CDR3 DNA: TGTGCCAGCTCATTCAGGATCGCAGGAGGAAACACCATATATTTT; CDR3 protein: CASSFRIAGGNTIYF
D gene: NA; J gene: TRBJ2-7; V gene: TRBV27; CDR3 DNA: TGTGCCAGCAGTCGCAGGGGAAATGCGATCTACGAGCAGTACTTC; CDR3 protein: CASSRRGNAIYEQYF
D gene: NA; J gene: TRBJ1-2; V gene: TRBV14; CDR3 DNA: TGTGCCAGCAGCCAATATGGGGGCAACTATGGCTACACCTTC; CDR3 protein: CASSQYGGNYGYTF
D gene: NA; J gene: TRBJ1-1; V gene: TRBV2; CDR3 DNA: TGTGCCACGGTGGGGGGGACGAACACTGAAGCTTTCTTT; CDR3 protein: CATVGGTNTEAFF
D gene: TRBD1; J gene: TRBJ1-1; V gene: TRBV29-1; CDR3 DNA: TGCAGCGCTAGGGACAGACAGAACACTGAAGCTTTCTTT; CDR3 protein: CSARDRQNTEAFF
D gene: TRBD2; J gene: TRBJ2-1; V gene: TRBV5-4; CDR3 DNA: TGTGCCAGCAGCTTGACCTCGTCTAGCGGGAGGAATGAGCAGTTCTTC; CDR3 protein: CASSLTSSSGRNEQFF
D gene: NA; J gene: TRBJ2-2; V gene: TRBV7-6; CDR3 DNA: TGTGCCAGCAGCTTTAAAATAGGGGAAGGAACCGGGGAGCTGTTTTTT; CDR3 protein: CASSFKIGEGTGELFF
D gene: TRBD1; J gene: TRBJ2-1; V gene: TRBV5-4; CDR3 DNA: TGTGCCAGCAGCTTACAGGGGCCAACATACAATGAGCAGTTCTTC; CDR3 protein: CASSLQGPTYNEQFF
D gene: TRBD1; J gene: TRBJ2-7; V gene: TRBV4-1; CDR3 DNA: TGCGCCAGCAGCCAAGGGACAGGGAACGACGAGCAGTACTTC; CDR3 protein: CASSQGTGNDEQYF
D gene: TRBD1; J gene: TRBJ1-2; V gene: TRBV9; CDR3 DNA: TGTGCCAGCTCATCGGGACAGGCTGATTATGGCTACACCTTC; CDR3 protein: CASSSGQADYGYTF
D gene: TRBD1; J gene: TRBJ2-7; V gene: TRBV7-8; CDR3 DNA: TGTGCCAGCAGCTTAGCTTTATCCGGGACAGGGGCATACGAGCAGTACTTC; CDR3 protein: CASSLALSGTGAYEQYF
D gene: TRBD1; J gene: TRBJ2-7; V gene: TRBV7-2; CDR3 DNA: TGTGCCAGCAGCCCTGACAGGGGGTCTGGTTCCGAGCAGTACTTC; CDR3 protein: CASSPDRGSGSEQYF
D gene: NA; J gene: TRBJ2-5; V gene: TRBV5-4; CDR3 DNA: TGTGCCAGCAGCTCGGACAGTTTAGAGACCCAGTACTTC; CDR3 protein: CASSSDSLETQYF
D gene: NA; J gene: TRBJ2-2; V gene: TRBV18; CDR3 DNA: TGTGCCAGCTCACTCCGACTCCGGAACACCGGGGAGCTGTTTTTT; CDR3 protein: CASSLRLRNTGELFF